The clone carrying this T cell receptor (beta chain) was seen a single time. Its antigen is unidentified. This record belongs to a study of T cells in Graves' hyperthyroidism and ophthalmopathy. This CDR3 is built from 14 residues. Trimming pared 4 bases from V and 7 bases from J, leaving 17 bases between. Germline values: CDR1 SGHDT, CDR2 YYEEEE. General study points: Most clonotypes expanded in the thyroid (above 0.001) were also present in blood. Before onset, ophthalmopathy was predicted by the model a median around 6.5 months earlier.

Authors of the study amplified TCR beta CDR3 regions from RNA transcripts. HTBI primers drove first-round RT-PCR of the TCR CDR3. Via MiXCR, TCRdb re-called the multiplex PCR reads, giving one row per CDR3 protein. There are roughly 280,000 distinct CDR3 sequences in the sample; approximately 20% occur only once, and around 60% lies in the top ten. Clinical symptoms, serum thyroxine and TRAb, thyroid ultrasound and orbital computed tomography were used for the diagnoses. Cells are PBMCs isolated from approximately 9.2 ml of fresh blood. The sample taken for sequencing was blood. V and J are TRBV5-6 and TRBJ1-2; D may be TRBD1 (6 bases). This TCR derives from a man in his thirties or forties with Graves' ophthalmopathy. The CDR3 region has the DNA TGTGCCAGCAGCCCCGGGGGGGGGCAGAGTGGCTACACCTTC. Translation: CASSPGGGQSGYTF.